The entry that follows covers one T cell receptor beta chain sequence. These data originate in a study of T-cell memory formation after mild COVID-19. TCRdb processed the 5' RACE reads anew with MiXCR; each CDR3 protein has one entry. The data hold around 200,000 distinct CDR3 sequences, with approximately 17% observed a single time. This CDR3 comprises 13 residues. Germline CDR1 MNHEY, CDR2 SMNVEV (reference sequence). The germline V and J ends were trimmed by 8 bases and 0 bases, with 8 bases remaining between them. V usage is TRBV27 and J usage is TRBJ2-4; no clear D. The sequenced sample was PBMCs or a T cell subset sorted from them (not recorded which). The receptor was derived from a man younger than 35 who had mild COVID-19 (a few samples of this study predate the infection). Cell type and time point are not known. The CDR3 coding sequence is TGTGCCAGCGCCTCTATAGCCAAAAACATTCAGTACTTC. Its translation: CASASIAKNIQYF.